These 6 T cell receptor beta chains came from one sample sequenced in a study of CD8 T cells in Susac syndrome. Random hexamers were used to reverse transcribe an amount of about 0.45 to 1 ug RNA. TCRdb re-called the immunoSEQ multiplex PCR reads through MiXCR, storing one row per CDR3 protein. The table has roughly 190,000 distinct CDR3 sequences, around 95% seen once. Sample: CD4+ T cells from PBMCs. The source of these receptors is a human donor with Susac syndrome.

The V call is TRBV7-6, the J call TRBJ1-4; no clear D gene. This CDR3 has 12 residues. Germline-derived CDR1 and CDR2 are SGHVS and FNYEAQ. V was cut by 3 bases and J by 8 bases, with 7 bases left in between. CDR3 residues: CASSLLEEKLFF. In DNA form, the CDR3 reads TGTGCCAGCAGCTTGTTGGAAGAAAAACTGTTTTTT.

The chain recombines TRBV29-1 with TRBJ1-3; possible D gene TRBD1, 5 bases. Looked up from germline, CDR1 is SQVTM and CDR2 is ANQGSEA. V lost 7 bases to trimming and J lost 2 bases, with 9 bases between them. This CDR3 region has 12 residues. The CDR3 bases are TGCAGCGCCGCGGGGGCTGGAAACACCATATATTTT. It translates to CSAAGAGNTIYF.

This chain uses TRBV14 with TRBJ1-1; TRBD1 might be the D (6 bases). The CDR3 length is 15 residues. Germline values: CDR1 SGHDN, CDR2 FVKESK. Trimming shortened V by 4 bases and J by 3 bases, and 15 bases separated the two germline ends. In nucleotides, the CDR3 is TGTGCCAGCAGCCGATACACAGGGAGGGACACTGAAGCTTTCTTT. Its protein product is CASSRYTGRDTEAFF.

The chain has TRBV20-1 and TRBJ1-3, with TRBD1 matching over 9 bases. The CDR3 is 14 amino acids. Germline V gene data show CDR1 as DFQATT and CDR2 as SNEGSKA (reference sequence). J gave up 2 bases and V 6 bases, and 5 bases lay outside the gene matches. This CDR3 is CSARTGGPGNTIYF. The CDR3, as DNA: TGCAGTGCCAGAACAGGGGGCCCTGGAAACACCATATATTTT.

The chain carries TRBV12-3 or TRBV12-4 and TRBJ1-2, with unresolved D. V shed 4 bases and J shed 7 bases, with 7 bases lying between them. This CDR3 has 11 amino acids. The CDR3: CASSYVGGYTF. DNA for the CDR3: TGTGCCAGCAGTTATGTCGGTGGCTACACCTTC.

This chain uses TRBV12-3 or TRBV12-4 with TRBJ1-2; possible D gene TRBD1, 6 bases. The CDR3 extends over 15 amino acids. V lost 6 bases to trimming and J lost 4 bases, with 18 bases between them. CDR3 amino acids: CASRIRDNPTYGYTF. CDR3 bases: TGTGCCAGCAGAATTAGGGACAACCCGACCTATGGCTACACCTTC.